A single sample gave rise to the 28 T cell receptor beta chains below, sequenced in a study of memory CD4+ T cells and cytomegalovirus serostatus. Sequencing used immunoSEQ multiplex PCR; TCRdb keeps in-frame clones, though not all of them. The table shows about 25,000 clones, with 60% to 80% occurring only once. The sort gate was single viable CD3+CD4+CD8-CD45RO+ cells for memory CD4+ T cells. Sample: memory CD4+ T cells from blood. These receptors originate from an adult in good health and CMV-seronegative.

This chain links TRBV6-5 with TRBJ2-2; perhaps TRBD1 as D (6 bases). V was shortened by 5 bases and J by 3 bases, with 13 bases between the two germline ends. The CDR3 runs to 15 residues. In germline, CDR1 is MNHEY, CDR2 SVGAGI. This chain's CDR3 is CASSSAQGYTGELFF. The CDR3 nucleotides are TGTGCCAGCAGTAGTGCCCAGGGGTACACCGGGGAGCTGTTTTTT.

The V gene is TRBV18, the J gene TRBJ1-6; the D gene is possibly TRBD1 (5 bases). The CDR3 runs to 16 residues. Germline V gene sequence: CDR1 KGHSH, CDR2 LQKENI. Trimming shortened V by 3 bases and J by 6 bases, and 15 bases separated the two germline ends. In nucleotides, the CDR3 is TGTGCCAGCTCACCTCGTCGGGACGAGTTTAATTCACCCCTCCACTTT. This gives the protein CASSPRRDEFNSPLHF.

V usage is TRBV4-3 and J usage is TRBJ2-6; D might be TRBD1 (5 bases). Germline loops: CDR1 LGHNA, CDR2 YSLEER. V was shortened by 8 bases and J by 0 bases, with 11 bases between the two germline ends. CDR3 length: 15 residues. DNA for the CDR3: TGCGCCAGCGCTCAGGGCTCCTCTGGGGCCAACGTCCTGACTTTC. Amino acid sequence: CASAQGSSGANVLTF.

The chain has TRBV5-4 and TRBJ2-1; 10 nucleotides match TRBD2. Per the germline V gene, CDR1 is SGHNT and CDR2 is YYREEE (reference sequence). The CDR3 is 17 amino acids. Trimming at V came to 2 bases and at J to 7 bases, leaving 12 bases not matched to a gene. The CDR3 nucleotides read TGTGCCAGCAGCTTCATGCCTACCGGGACTAGCGTTAATGAGCAGTTCTTC. It codes for CASSFMPTGTSVNEQFF. Drawing the rest from reference TRBV5-4 and TRBJ2-1, the complete variable domain is ETGVTQSPTHLIKTRGQQVTLRCSSQSGHNTVSWYQQALGQGPQFIFQYYREEENGRGNFPPRFSGLQFPNYSSELNVNALELDDSALYLCASSFMPTGTSVNEQFFGPGTRLTVL.

The chain is built from TRBV2 and TRBJ2-2; D is possibly TRBD1 (5 bases). This CDR3 has 15 residues. Germline loops: CDR1 SNHLY, CDR2 FYNNEI. V was trimmed by 4 bases and J by 4 bases, leaving 13 bases between them. CDR3 sequence: CASSAQGVVTGELFF. The CDR3 DNA reads as TGTGCCAGCAGTGCCCAAGGGGTTGTCACCGGGGAGCTGTTTTTT.

The chain employs TRBV6-5 and TRBJ2-7; TRBD1 agrees at 11 bases. The germline V gene encodes CDR1 MNHEY and CDR2 SVGAGI. V lost 5 bases, J lost 5 bases, and 5 bases stayed unmatched. This CDR3 spans 14 amino acids. CDR3 nucleotides: TGTGCCAGCAGTCACGGACAGGGGGCTGACGAGCAGTACTTC. Translated: CASSHGQGADEQYF.

The V gene is TRBV6-1, the J gene TRBJ2-7; D is undetermined. V was clipped by 6 bases and J by 5 bases, with 17 bases between them. Per germline, CDR1 MNHNS and CDR2 SASEGT. The CDR3 contains 14 residues. The CDR3 here is CASSRPDRPHEQYF. The DNA for the CDR3 is TGTGCCAGCAGCCGACCGGACCGTCCCCACGAGCAGTACTTC.

The gene calls are TRBV11-2 and TRBJ1-2; no definite D call. Trimming removed 3 bases from V and 3 bases from J, with 11 bases in between. Per the germline V gene, CDR1 is SGHAT and CDR2 is FQNNGV. The CDR3 covers 14 residues. CDR3 sequence reads: CASSLPGGHYGYTF. The DNA for the CDR3 is TGTGCCAGCAGCTTGCCAGGCGGCCACTATGGCTACACCTTC.

This clone was seen more than once but under ten times. The chain recombines TRBV10-3 with TRBJ1-1; D is unclear. The CDR3 has 14 residues. V was trimmed by 1 base and J by 8 bases, leaving 14 bases between them. Germline V gene lookup returns CDR1 ENHRY and CDR2 SYGVKD. The CDR3 nucleotides read TGTGCCATCAGTGAGTACTCTGACTCAGAAGAAGCTTTCTTT. The encoded protein is CAISEYSDSEEAFF.

The chain couples TRBV6-5 to TRBJ1-3, with D uncertain. The CDR3 extends over 15 amino acids. The germline V gene has CDR1 MNHEY and CDR2 SVGAGI. The V end lost 2 bases, the J end lost 8 bases, and 16 bases lay between the germline ends. The CDR3 DNA reads as TGTGCCAGCAGTTACAGCCGGGCGCGGGGTGACACCATATATTTT. Protein product: CASSYSRARGDTIYF.

This chain connects TRBV7-2 to TRBJ1-3; 7 nucleotides line up with TRBD1. After removal of 7 bases from V and 3 bases from J, the junction contained 3 bases not matched to a gene. Germline CDR1 reads SGHTA; CDR2 reads FQGNSA. The length of the CDR3 is 13 residues. The CDR3, as DNA: TGTGCCAGCATGACAGGGAGTGGAAACACCATATATTTT. It codes for CASMTGSGNTIYF.

The V call is TRBV2, the J call TRBJ2-2; TRBD2 might be the D (6 bases). Looked up from germline, CDR1 is SNHLY and CDR2 is FYNNEI. Trimming left V 6 bases short and J 0 bases short, with 8 bases between. The CDR3 is made up of 14 amino acids. CDR3 region: CASRGGTNTGELFF. For the CDR3, the DNA is TGTGCCAGCAGGGGGGGTACGAACACCGGGGAGCTGTTTTTT.

The J gene is TRBJ2-7, the V gene TRBV29-1; 7 bases align to TRBD1. Germline V CDR1 and CDR2: SQVTM, ANQGSEA. The CDR3 has 13 residues. The V segment lost 5 bases and the J segment 2 bases; nucleotides outside the gene matches: 6. The CDR3 DNA follows: TGCAGCGTTACTCCCACAGGGGCCTACGAGCAGTACTTC. This encodes CSVTPTGAYEQYF.

The chain joins TRBV7-2 to TRBJ1-4, with a possible D match to TRBD1 (6 bases). The V gene lost 2 bases and the J gene lost 5 bases, with 12 bases spanning the gap. The CDR3 sequence is 15 residues long. Germline loops: CDR1 SGHTA, CDR2 FQGNSA. The CDR3 protein is CASSLSRTANEKLFF. CDR3 DNA: TGTGCCAGCAGCTTAAGCAGGACAGCAAATGAAAAACTGTTTTTT.

A few counts support this clone. The rearrangement joins TRBV6-1 to TRBJ2-1; D not resolved. V lost 8 bases and J lost 9, with 8 bases in between. The germline CDR1 and CDR2 sequences are MNHNS and SASEGT. CDR3 length: 10 amino acids. CDR3 sequence (DNA): TGTGCCAGCGGGTGGGGTGAGCAGTTCTTC. This encodes CASGWGEQFF.

This clone has only a few counts. This chain connects TRBV9 to TRBJ2-2; 12 positions agree with TRBD2. CDR1 is SGDLS, CDR2 YYNGEE, per germline. The CDR3 has 17 residues. The V gene end was trimmed by 6 bases and the J gene end by 2 bases; junction bases not matched to a gene: 8. CDR3 sequence reads: CASTQTGLAGNTGELFF. The CDR3 DNA reads TGTGCCAGCACCCAGACTGGACTAGCGGGAAACACCGGGGAGCTGTTTTTT.

The V gene is TRBV4-3, the J gene TRBJ2-1; 7 bases align to TRBD1. The CDR3 contains 17 residues. CDR1 LGHNA and CDR2 YSLEER come from the germline V gene. V shed 3 bases, J shed 1 base, and the junction held 9 bases outside the gene matches. The CDR3 sequence: CASSQWYRGRSYNEQFF. The CDR3 DNA follows: TGCGCCAGCAGCCAGTGGTACAGGGGTAGATCCTACAATGAGCAGTTCTTC.

The CDR3 region is CASGLTPNMNTEAFF. The CDR3 DNA reads TGTGCTAGTGGTTTGACCCCCAATATGAACACTGAAGCTTTCTTT. The chain has TRBV12-5 and TRBJ1-1; D uncertain. Trimming cost V 2 bases and J 0 bases, with 10 bases left between them. The CDR3 covers 15 residues. Germline V gene lookup returns CDR1 LGHNT and CDR2 FRNRAP. The variable domain in full, with the rest retrieved from reference TRBV12-5 and TRBJ1-1, is DARVTQTPRHKVTEMGQEVTMRCQPILGHNTVFWYRQTMMQGLELLAYFRNRAPLDDSGMPKDRFSAEMPDATLATLKIQPSEPRDSAVYFCASGLTPNMNTEAFFGQGTRLTVV.

The V call is TRBV28, the J call TRBJ1-3, with a possible D match to TRBD1 (5 bases). V lost 2 bases and J lost 2, with 10 bases in between. The CDR3 consists of 15 residues. Germline CDR1 is MDHEN and CDR2 is SYDVKM. The CDR3 DNA follows: TGTGCCAGCAGTTTAAGTCCGGGGGCTGGAAACACCATATATTTT. Residues: CASSLSPGAGNTIYF.

This clone was seen only a few times. This rearrangement joins TRBV6-5 to TRBJ2-3, with D tentatively TRBD2 (5 bases). This CDR3 contains 15 residues. V lost 5 bases to trimming and J lost 2 bases, with 14 bases between them. Per the germline V gene, CDR1 is MNHEY and CDR2 is SVGAGI. Here the CDR3 DNA reads TGTGCCAGCAGTCTGAGGGCCTGGGACACAGATACGCAGTATTTT. Its protein is CASSLRAWDTDTQYF.

The chain uses TRBV5-1 and TRBJ2-7; D unclear. From germline, CDR1 is SGHRS and CDR2 YFSETQ. CDR3 length: 12 residues. V dropped 4 bases and J dropped 1 base, with 6 bases sitting between them. CDR3: CASSPESYEQYF. Here the CDR3 DNA reads TGCGCCAGCAGCCCCGAGTCCTACGAGCAGTACTTC.

V is TRBV7-2 and J is TRBJ1-2; 9 bases line up with TRBD1. V shed 3 bases and J 7 bases; nucleotides not matched to a gene: 9. The CDR3 is 15 amino acids. Germline CDR1 reads SGHTA; CDR2 reads FQGNSA. DNA of the CDR3: TGTGCCAGCAGCTTTTTGGGACAGGGAACGCGTGGCTACACCTTC. This gives the protein CASSFLGQGTRGYTF.

The CDR3 reads CASSQDGANNQPQHF. The CDR3 DNA reads as TGTGCCAGCAGCCAAGATGGGGCTAACAATCAGCCCCAGCATTTT. This rearrangement joins TRBV4-2 to TRBJ1-5, with D possibly TRBD1 on 5 matching bases. V lost 0 bases and J 3 bases, leaving 9 bases between the germline ends. CDR1 LGHNA and CDR2 YNFKEQ come from the germline V gene. The CDR3 covers 15 residues.

This chain uses TRBV6-1 with TRBJ2-7; a weak D match, TRBD2 (5 bases). The CDR3 is 16 amino acids. Per germline, CDR1 MNHNS and CDR2 SASEGT. Trimming removed 1 base from V and 6 bases from J, with 19 bases in between. The CDR3, as DNA: TGTGCCAGCAGTGAAGTTCCGGGATCCTTAAGGCGCGAGCAGTACTTC. It encodes CASSEVPGSLRREQYF.

The V gene is TRBV11-2, the J gene TRBJ2-7; 14 bases line up with TRBD2. Trimming at V came to 1 base and at J to 4 bases, leaving 6 bases not matched to a gene. CDR3 length: 17 residues. Germline V gene sequence: CDR1 SGHAT, CDR2 FQNNGV. The CDR3 spells CASSLGGTSGSLYEQYF. CDR3 in DNA: TGTGCCAGCAGCTTAGGGGGGACTAGCGGGAGCCTGTACGAGCAGTACTTC.

This clone was recorded only once. The chain is built from TRBV30 and TRBJ2-7; TRBD2 aligns across 7 bases. Germline CDR1 and CDR2: GTSNPN and SVGIG (reference sequence). Trimming took 5 bases from V and 5 from J; bases not matched to a gene: 3. This CDR3 has 11 residues. CDR3 sequence: CAWGRGNEQYF. CDR3 coding DNA: TGTGCCTGGGGGCGGGGGAACGAGCAGTACTTC.

This rearrangement joins TRBV5-1 to TRBJ2-1, with TRBD1 matching 11 bases. The CDR3 has 15 amino acids. Germline V lookup: CDR1 SGHRS, CDR2 YFSETQ. The trim removed 1 base at V and 6 bases at J, leaving 3 bases unmatched. The CDR3 bases are TGCGCCAGCAGCTTGATGGGGACAGGGGGCAATGAGCAGTTCTTC. Protein sequence: CASSLMGTGGNEQFF.

The DNA of the CDR3 is TGTGCCAGCAGCTTAGGCCAAAATTCACCCCTCCACTTT. It yields the protein CASSLGQNSPLHF. The chain joins TRBV11-2 to TRBJ1-6; D is ambiguous. With 1 base removed from V and 7 bases from J, the gap between germline ends came to 5 bases. This CDR3 has 13 amino acids. From germline, CDR1 is SGHAT and CDR2 FQNNGV.